The clone carrying this T cell receptor beta chain has a handful of counts. Its antigen remains unidentified. The data stem from a study of blood T cells in healthy people across ages. Investigators took approximately 9.4 milliliters of peripheral blood from every donor. Samples each had at least 5.5 micrograms of total RNA extracted. The authors ran a second PCR of about 6 to 11 cycles using a sample-barcoded 5' primer and a J-beta primer mix. Via MiXCR, TCRdb re-called the 5' RACE reads, giving one row per CDR3 protein. The sample has about 730,000 distinct CDR3 sequences, around 46% seen once. Study results and limitations: Diversity was higher, and naive CD4+ cells more numerous, in long-lived donors than in aged donors. TCR beta diversity per million T cells fell roughly linearly with age.

V dropped 0 bases and J dropped 4 bases, with 13 bases sitting between them. Germline CDR1 reads MGHRA; CDR2 reads YSYEKL. The CDR3 spans 15 residues. This receptor was obtained from a woman aged 55-70 years in good health. The chain uses TRBV4-1 and TRBJ2-7; possibly TRBD1 or TRBD2 for D (5 bases each). Sequencing was done on a sample of blood. The CDR3 is CASSQEQASLYEQYF. The CDR3 DNA reads as TGCGCCAGCAGCCAAGAACAGGCTAGCTTATACGAGCAGTACTTC.